This TCR beta chain was captured in a study of shared clonotypes between healthy human individuals. Study conclusions and caveats: At large depth, rarefaction still showed sorted-subset sequencing to be incomplete.

About this clone: Its antigen is not known.

Clones were read by immunoSEQ multiplex PCR, and TCRdb kept only the in-frame ones, dropping some. The sample comprises roughly 2.4 million clones, around 95% of which are singletons, and around 0.13% rests with the top ten. Donation came from healthy HIV-negative adults that had no recent acute infections or vaccinations. The sequenced sample consisted of naive CD4+ T cells sorted from blood. Noted subset: CD45RA+ positively selected. The clonotype comes from a man aged 18 to 29 in good health.

CDR3 in amino acids: CASRTRDRTPYEQYF. The CDR3 DNA reads TGTGCCAGCAGAACCCGGGACAGGACTCCCTACGAGCAGTACTTC. The chain links TRBV6-1 to TRBJ2-7; the match to TRBD1 covers 8 bases. This CDR3 is built from 15 residues. Per the germline V gene, CDR1 is MNHNS and CDR2 is SASEGT. The J segment lost 2 bases and the V segment lost 6 bases, leaving 9 bases of the junction unmatched.